This TCR beta chain was captured in a study of blood T cell repertoires in COVID-19. About the research overall: The samples span acute and convalescent COVID-19 from the United States, Italy and Spain. PBMCs, B-cell-depleted T cells, or T cells provided the cDNA or gDNA that made up the material.

Germline V gene sequence: CDR1 SGHRS, CDR2 YFSETQ. Trimming shortened V by 4 bases and J by 0 bases, and 11 bases separated the two germline ends. The CDR3 runs to 14 residues. Original processing notes: From reference gene primer amplification, estimates of nucleated cell counts were derived. Produced via immunoSEQ multiplex PCR; TCRdb's table is partial and in-frame only. The V and J calls and clone size were taken over from that table, and D and trimming were inferred from the DNA. This table has about 220,000 clones, roughly 84% appearing once. There are a few counts of this clone. This sequence was found in a man aged 50-59 years who had recovered from COVID-19. This chain uses TRBV5-1 with TRBJ2-7, with D possibly TRBD2 on 6 matching bases. Specimen: peripheral blood. The CDR3 sequence is CASSVADSSYEQYF. Written as DNA, the CDR3 is TGCGCCAGCAGCGTAGCGGATTCCTCCTACGAGCAGTACTTC. The whole variable domain, filled in from reference TRBV5-1 and TRBJ2-7, reads KAGVTQTPRYLIKTRGQQVTLSCSPISGHRSVSWYQQTPGQGLQFLFEYFSETQRNKGNFPGRFSGRQFSNSRSEMNVSTLELGDSALYLCASSVADSSYEQYFGPGTRLTVT.